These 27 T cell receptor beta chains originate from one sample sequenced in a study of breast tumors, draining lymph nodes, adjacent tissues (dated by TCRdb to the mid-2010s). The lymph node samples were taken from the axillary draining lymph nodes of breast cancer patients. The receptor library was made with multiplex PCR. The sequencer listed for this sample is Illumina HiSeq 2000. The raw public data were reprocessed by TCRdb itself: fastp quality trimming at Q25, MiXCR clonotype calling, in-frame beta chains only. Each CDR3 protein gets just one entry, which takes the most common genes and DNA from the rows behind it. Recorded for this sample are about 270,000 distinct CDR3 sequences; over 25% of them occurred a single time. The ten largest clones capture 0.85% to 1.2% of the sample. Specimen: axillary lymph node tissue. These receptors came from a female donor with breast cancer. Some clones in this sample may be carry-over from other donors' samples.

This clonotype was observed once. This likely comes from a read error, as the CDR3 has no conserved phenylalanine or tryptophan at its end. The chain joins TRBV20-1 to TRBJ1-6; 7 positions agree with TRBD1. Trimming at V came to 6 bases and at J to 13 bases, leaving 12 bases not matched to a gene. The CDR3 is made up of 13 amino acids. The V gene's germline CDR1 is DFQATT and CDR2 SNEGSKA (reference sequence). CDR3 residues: CSALGQALSPLHL. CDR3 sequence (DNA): TGCAGTGCCCTTGGACAGGCGCTTTCTCCCCTCCACCTT.

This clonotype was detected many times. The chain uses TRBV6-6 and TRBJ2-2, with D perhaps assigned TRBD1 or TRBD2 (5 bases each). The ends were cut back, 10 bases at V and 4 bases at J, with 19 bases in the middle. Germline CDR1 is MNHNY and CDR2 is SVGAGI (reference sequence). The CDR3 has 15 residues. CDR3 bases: TGTGCCACCTCTTCTAGTACTAGGGGCACCGGGGAGCTGTTTTTT. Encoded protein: CATSSSTRGTGELFF.

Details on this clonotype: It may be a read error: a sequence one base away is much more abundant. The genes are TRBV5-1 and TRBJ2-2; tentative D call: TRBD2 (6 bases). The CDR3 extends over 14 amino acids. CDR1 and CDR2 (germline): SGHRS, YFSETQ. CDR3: CASSPGASTGELSF. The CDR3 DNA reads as TGCGCCAGCAGCCCGGGAGCAAGTACCGGGGAGCTGTCTTTT.

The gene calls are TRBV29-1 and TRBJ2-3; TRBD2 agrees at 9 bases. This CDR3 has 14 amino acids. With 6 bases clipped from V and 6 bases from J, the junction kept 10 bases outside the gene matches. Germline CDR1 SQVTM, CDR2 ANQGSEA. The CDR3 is CSVAGTSWGDTQYF. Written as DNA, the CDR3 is TGCAGCGTAGCCGGGACTAGCTGGGGGGATACGCAGTATTTT.

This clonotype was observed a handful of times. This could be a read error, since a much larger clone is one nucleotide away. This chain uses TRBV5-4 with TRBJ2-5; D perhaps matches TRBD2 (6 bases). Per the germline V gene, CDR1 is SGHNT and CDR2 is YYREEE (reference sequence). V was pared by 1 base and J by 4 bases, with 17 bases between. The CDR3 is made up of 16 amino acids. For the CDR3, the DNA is TGTGCCAGCAGCTTGTCCTTGGCGTCGGGAGTAGAGACCCAGTACTTC. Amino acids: CASSLSLASGVETQYF.

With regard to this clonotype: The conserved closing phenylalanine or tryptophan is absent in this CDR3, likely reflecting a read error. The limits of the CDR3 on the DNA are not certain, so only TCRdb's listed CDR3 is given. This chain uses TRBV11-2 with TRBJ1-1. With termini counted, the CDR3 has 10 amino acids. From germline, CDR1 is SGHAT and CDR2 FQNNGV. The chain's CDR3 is CASSFTEQDI.

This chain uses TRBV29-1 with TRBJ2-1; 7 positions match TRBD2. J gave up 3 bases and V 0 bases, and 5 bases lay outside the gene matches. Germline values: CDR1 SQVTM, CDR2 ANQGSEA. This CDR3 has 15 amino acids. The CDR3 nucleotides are TGCAGCGTTGAAGAGGTTGCGGGAGTCTACAATGAGCAGTTCTTC. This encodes CSVEEVAGVYNEQFF.

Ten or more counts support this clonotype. CDR3: CASSQAGSNQPQHF. The CDR3 DNA sequence: TGTGCCAGCAGCCAAGCAGGTAGCAATCAGCCCCAGCATTTT. The gene calls are TRBV3-1 and TRBJ1-5; D ambiguous. V was cut by 1 base and J by 0 bases, with 4 bases left in between. The length of the CDR3 is 14 residues. CDR1 is LGHDT, CDR2 YNNKEL, per germline (reference sequence).

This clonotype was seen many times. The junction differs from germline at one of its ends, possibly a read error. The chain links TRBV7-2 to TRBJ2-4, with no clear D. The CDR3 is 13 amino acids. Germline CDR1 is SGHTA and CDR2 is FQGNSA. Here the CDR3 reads CASSLEARNIQYF. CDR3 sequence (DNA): TGTGCCAGCAGCTTAGAGGCCAGAAACATTCAGTACTTC.

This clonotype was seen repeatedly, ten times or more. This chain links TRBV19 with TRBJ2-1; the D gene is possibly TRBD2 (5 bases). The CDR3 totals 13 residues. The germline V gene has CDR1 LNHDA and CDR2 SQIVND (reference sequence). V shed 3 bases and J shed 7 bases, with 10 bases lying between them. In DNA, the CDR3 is TGTGCCAGTAGTATCCTAGCCGGGAATGAGCAGTTCTTC. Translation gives CASSILAGNEQFF.

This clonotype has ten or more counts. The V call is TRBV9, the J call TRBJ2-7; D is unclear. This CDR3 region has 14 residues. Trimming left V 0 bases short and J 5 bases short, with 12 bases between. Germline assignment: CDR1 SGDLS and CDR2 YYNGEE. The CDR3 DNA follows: TGTGCCAGCAGCGTAGCCAGCCACGCCAACGAGCAGTACTTC. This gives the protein CASSVASHANEQYF.

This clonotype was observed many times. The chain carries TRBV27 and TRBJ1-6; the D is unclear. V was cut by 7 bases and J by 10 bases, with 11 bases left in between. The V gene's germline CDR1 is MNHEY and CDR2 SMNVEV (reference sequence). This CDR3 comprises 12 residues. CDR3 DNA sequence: TGTGCCAGCAAAGGTTTTTACTCACCCCTCCACTTT. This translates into CASKGFYSPLHF.

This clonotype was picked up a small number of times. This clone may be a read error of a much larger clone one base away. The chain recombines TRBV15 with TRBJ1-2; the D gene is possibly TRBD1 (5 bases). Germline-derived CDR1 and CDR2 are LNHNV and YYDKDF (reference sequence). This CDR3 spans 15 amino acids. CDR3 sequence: CATSRVRQPWYGHTF. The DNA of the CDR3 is TGTGCCACCAGCAGAGTCCGACAGCCCTGGTATGGCCACACCTTC.

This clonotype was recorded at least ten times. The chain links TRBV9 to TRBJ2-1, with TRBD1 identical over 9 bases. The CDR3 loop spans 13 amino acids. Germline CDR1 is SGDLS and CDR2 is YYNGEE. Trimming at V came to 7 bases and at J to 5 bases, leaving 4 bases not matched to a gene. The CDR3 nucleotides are TGTGCCAGCGGATGGACAGGGGACAATGAGCAGTTCTTC. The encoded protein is CASGWTGDNEQFF.

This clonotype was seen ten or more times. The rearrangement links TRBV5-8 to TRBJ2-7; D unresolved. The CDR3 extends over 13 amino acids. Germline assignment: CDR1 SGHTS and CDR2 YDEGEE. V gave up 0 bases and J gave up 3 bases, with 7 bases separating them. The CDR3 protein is CASSLEAGYEQYF. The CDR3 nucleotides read TGTGCCAGCAGCTTGGAGGCAGGCTACGAGCAGTACTTC.

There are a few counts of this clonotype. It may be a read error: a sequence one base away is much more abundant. The CDR3: CASMGGTALAPPHF. The DNA for the CDR3 is TGTGCCAGTATGGGAGGGACGGCCTTAGCACCCCCCCACTTT. The chain combines TRBV19 with TRBJ1-6; D may be TRBD1 (5 bases). Per the germline V gene, CDR1 is LNHDA and CDR2 is SQIVND (reference sequence). The CDR3 loop spans 14 amino acids.

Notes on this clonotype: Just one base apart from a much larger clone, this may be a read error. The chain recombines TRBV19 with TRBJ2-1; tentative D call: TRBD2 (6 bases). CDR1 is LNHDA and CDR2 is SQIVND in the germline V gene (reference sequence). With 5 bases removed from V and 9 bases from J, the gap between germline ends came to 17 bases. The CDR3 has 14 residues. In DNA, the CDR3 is TGTGCCAGTAGTGATAGCGGATTCAGGAGTGAGCAGTTCTTC. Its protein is CASSDSGFRSEQFF.

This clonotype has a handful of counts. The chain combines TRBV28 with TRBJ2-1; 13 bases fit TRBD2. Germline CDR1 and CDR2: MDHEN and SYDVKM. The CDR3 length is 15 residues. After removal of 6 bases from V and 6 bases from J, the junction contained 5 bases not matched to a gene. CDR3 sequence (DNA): TGTGCCAGCAGCGCACTAGCGGGAGGGGGCAATGAGCAGTTCTTC. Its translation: CASSALAGGGNEQFF.

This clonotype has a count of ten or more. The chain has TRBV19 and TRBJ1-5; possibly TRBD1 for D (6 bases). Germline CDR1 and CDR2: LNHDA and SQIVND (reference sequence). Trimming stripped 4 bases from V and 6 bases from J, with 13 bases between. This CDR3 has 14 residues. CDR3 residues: CASSRQGLSQPQHF. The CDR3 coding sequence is TGTGCCAGTAGTAGGCAGGGGCTGAGTCAGCCCCAGCATTTT.

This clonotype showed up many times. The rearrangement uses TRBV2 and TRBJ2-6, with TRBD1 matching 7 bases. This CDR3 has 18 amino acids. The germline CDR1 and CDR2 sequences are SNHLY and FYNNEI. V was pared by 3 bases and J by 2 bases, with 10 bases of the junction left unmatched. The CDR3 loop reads CASSDSSGQGAGANVLTF. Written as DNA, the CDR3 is TGTGCCAGCAGTGATTCTTCGGGGCAGGGGGCTGGGGCCAACGTCCTGACTTTC.

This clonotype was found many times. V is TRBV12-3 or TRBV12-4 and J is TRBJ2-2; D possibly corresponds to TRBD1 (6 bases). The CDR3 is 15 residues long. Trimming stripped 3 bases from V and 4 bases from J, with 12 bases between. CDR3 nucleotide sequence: TGTGCCAGCAGTTTCCCAGGGGCGGGCACCGGGGAGCTGTTTTTT. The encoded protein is CASSFPGAGTGELFF.

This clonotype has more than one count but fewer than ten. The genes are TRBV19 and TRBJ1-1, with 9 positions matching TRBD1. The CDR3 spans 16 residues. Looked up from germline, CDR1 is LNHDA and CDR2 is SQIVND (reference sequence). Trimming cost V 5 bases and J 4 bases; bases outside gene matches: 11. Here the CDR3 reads CASSLEAGQGSTEAFF. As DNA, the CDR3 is TGTGCCAGTAGTCTCGAAGCGGGACAGGGTAGCACTGAAGCTTTCTTT.

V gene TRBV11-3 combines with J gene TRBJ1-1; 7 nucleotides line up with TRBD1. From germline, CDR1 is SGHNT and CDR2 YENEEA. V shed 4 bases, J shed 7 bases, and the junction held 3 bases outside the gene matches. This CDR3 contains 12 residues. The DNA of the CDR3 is TGTGCCAGCAGCTGGGGACAGAGTGAAGCTTTCTTT. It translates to CASSWGQSEAFF.

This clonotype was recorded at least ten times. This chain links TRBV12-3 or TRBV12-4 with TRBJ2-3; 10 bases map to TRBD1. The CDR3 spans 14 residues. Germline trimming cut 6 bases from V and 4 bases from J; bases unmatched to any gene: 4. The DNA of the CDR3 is TGTGCCAGCAGACGAGGACAGGGGGCAGATACGCAGTATTTT. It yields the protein CASRRGQGADTQYF.

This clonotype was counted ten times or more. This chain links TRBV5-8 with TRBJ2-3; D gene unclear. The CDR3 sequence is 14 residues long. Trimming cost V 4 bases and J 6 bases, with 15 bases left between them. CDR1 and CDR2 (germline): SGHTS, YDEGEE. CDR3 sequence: CASSTVVGRDTQYF. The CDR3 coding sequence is TGTGCCAGCAGCACGGTGGTTGGACGCGATACGCAGTATTTT.

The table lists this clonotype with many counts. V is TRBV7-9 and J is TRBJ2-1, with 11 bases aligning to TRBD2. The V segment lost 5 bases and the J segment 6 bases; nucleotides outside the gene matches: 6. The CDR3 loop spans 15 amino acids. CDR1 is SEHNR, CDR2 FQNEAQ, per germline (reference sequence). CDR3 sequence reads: CASSQGLAVVNEQFF. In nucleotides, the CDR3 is TGTGCCAGCAGCCAGGGACTAGCGGTCGTCAATGAGCAGTTCTTC.

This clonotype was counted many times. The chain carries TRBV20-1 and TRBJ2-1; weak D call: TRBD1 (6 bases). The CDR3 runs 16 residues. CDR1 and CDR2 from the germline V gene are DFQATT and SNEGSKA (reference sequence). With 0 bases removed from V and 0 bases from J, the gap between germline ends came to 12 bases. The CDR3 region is CSARDRTASSYNEQFF. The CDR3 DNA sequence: TGCAGTGCTAGAGATAGGACAGCGAGCTCCTACAATGAGCAGTTCTTC.